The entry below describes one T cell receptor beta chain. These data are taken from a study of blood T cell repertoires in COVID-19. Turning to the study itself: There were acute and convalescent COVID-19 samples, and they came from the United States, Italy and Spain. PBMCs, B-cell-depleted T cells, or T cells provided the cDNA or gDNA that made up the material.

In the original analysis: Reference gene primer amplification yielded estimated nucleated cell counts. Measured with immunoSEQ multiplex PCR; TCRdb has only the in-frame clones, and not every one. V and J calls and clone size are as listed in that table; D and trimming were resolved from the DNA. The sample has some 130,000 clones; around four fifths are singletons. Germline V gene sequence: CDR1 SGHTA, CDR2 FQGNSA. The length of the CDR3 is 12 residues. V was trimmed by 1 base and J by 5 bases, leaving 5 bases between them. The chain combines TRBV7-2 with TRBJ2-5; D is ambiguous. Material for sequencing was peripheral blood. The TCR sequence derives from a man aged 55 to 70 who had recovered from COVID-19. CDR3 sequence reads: CASSLVQETQYF. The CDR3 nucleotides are TGTGCCAGCAGCTTAGTTCAGGAGACCCAGTACTTC.